This T cell receptor (beta chain) was sequenced in a study of blood T cell repertoires in COVID-19. Study-level background: Sites in the United States, Italy and Spain provided acute and convalescent COVID-19 samples. From T cells, B-cell-depleted T cells, or PBMCs came the material, which was cDNA or gDNA.

As handled by the study authors: Amplification of reference gene primers was used by the study to estimate nucleated cell counts. Repertoires were generated with immunoSEQ multiplex PCR, while TCRdb's copy carries only in-frame clones and drops some. V and J calls and clone size come straight from that table; D and trimming were deduced from the DNA. The top ten clones hold 2.7% of a sample with around 200,000 clones, approximately 86% of them seen once. CDR1 is MNHEY and CDR2 is SVGEGT in the germline V gene. V lost 4 bases to trimming and J lost 2 bases, with 18 bases between them. The CDR3 is 16 residues long.

Material for sequencing was peripheral blood. The genes are TRBV6-2 or TRBV6-3 and TRBJ2-7; D is possibly TRBD1 (6 bases). This TCR was recovered from a man in his forties with active or convalescent COVID-19. CDR3 in DNA: TGTGCCAGCAGTTCCCTCCCGACAGGAGGCCCCTACGAGCAGTACTTC. It translates to CASSSLPTGGPYEQYF.